This is a list of T cell receptor beta chains from one sample in a study of blood T cell repertoires in COVID-19. TCRdb's table, derived via immunoSEQ multiplex PCR, lists solely in-frame clones and lacks some. The data hold some 75,000 clones, with around 89% observed a single time. Sample: peripheral blood. The receptors come from a man between 60 and 70 years old with acute or convalescent COVID-19. Each CDR3 is given with its conserved first and last residue. Fields, in order: CDR3 DNA, CDR3 protein, D gene, V gene, J gene, clone size. D genes are given only for firm matches. Clone size, where shown, is once, few, many, or a class for clones that have expanded.

TGCGCCAGCAGCTTGCAGGAGGTCTACGAGCAGTACTTC,CASSLQEVYEQYF,-,TRBV5-1,TRBJ2-7,few
TGTGCCAGCAGCTCGGGACTAGCGGGAGCCCCGATCTTC,CASSSGLAGAPIF,TRBD2,TRBV7-3,TRBJ2-1,few
TGTGCCAGCAGCTTTTCCGGGGGGGACACCGGGGAGCTGTTTTTT,CASSFSGGDTGELFF,TRBD2,TRBV11-3,TRBJ2-2,-
TGTGCCAGCAGCTTAAATGCCCCGGGTTCGAACACTGAAGCTTTCTTT,CASSLNAPGSNTEAFF,-,TRBV7-3,TRBJ1-1,-
TGTGCCAGCAGCTTGGACAGCCCGGCCTACAATGAGCAGTTCTTC,CASSLDSPAYNEQFF,-,TRBV5-4,TRBJ2-1,-
TGCAGCGTTGAATTATTCGGGATTTGGGGGAGGACTGAAGCTTTCTTT,CSVELFGIWGRTEAFF,-,TRBV29-1,TRBJ1-1,-
TGTGCCAGCAGTGAAAACCCCAGGACTGAAGCTTTCTTT,CASSENPRTEAFF,-,TRBV2,TRBJ1-1,-
TGTGCCAGCAGCTTAATAGGCGGACAGGGATATAATTCACCCCTCCACTTT,CASSLIGGQGYNSPLHF,TRBD1,TRBV5-4,TRBJ1-6,-
TGTGCCAGTAGTATAGAGTCGCGAAAAGCTAACTATGGCTACACCTTC,CASSIESRKANYGYTF,-,TRBV19,TRBJ1-2,-
TGTGCCACCAGTGGCGGACTAGCGGGACGGGGCAATGAGCAGTTCTTC,CATSGGLAGRGNEQFF,TRBD2,TRBV24-1,TRBJ2-1,-
TGTGCCAGCAGCTCCTCAGGGGGCCCATACGAGCAGTACTTC,CASSSSGGPYEQYF,TRBD1,TRBV7-8,TRBJ2-7,-
TGCGCCAGCAGCCAAGAGGAAGAGAGGGAAAAACTGTTTTTT,CASSQEEEREKLFF,-,TRBV4-1,TRBJ1-4,-
TGTGCCAGCAGCGTACAGGGCCTCACAGATACGCAGTATTTT,CASSVQGLTDTQYF,-,TRBV5-4,TRBJ2-3,-
TGTGCCAGCAGTTTTGGAACCGGGGGGACTAATGAAAAACTGTTTTTT,CASSFGTGGTNEKLFF,-,TRBV27,TRBJ1-4,-
TGTGCCAGCAGCTTAGGAGTAGCGGGGCCCTCCTACGAGCAGTACTTC,CASSLGVAGPSYEQYF,TRBD2,TRBV13,TRBJ2-7,-
TGTGCCAGTCACGGGACAGGGGGCCGCACCTATAATTCACCCCTCCACTTT,CASHGTGGRTYNSPLHF,TRBD1,TRBV27,TRBJ1-6,once
TGTGCCAGCAGGCAGACTAGCGGGAGTGCAGATACGCAGTATTTT,CASRQTSGSADTQYF,TRBD2,TRBV2,TRBJ2-3,-
TGTGCCAGCAGCGTAGGTTACGGGACTGAAGCTTTCTTT,CASSVGYGTEAFF,-,TRBV9,TRBJ1-1,-
TGTGCCAGCAGCACAAACTTAGCGGTCGGAATCTACACCTTC,CASSTNLAVGIYTF,-,TRBV5-4,TRBJ1-2,-
TGTGCCAGCAGCTATGCGACAGGGAATGAGCAGTTCTTC,CASSYATGNEQFF,TRBD1,TRBV2,TRBJ2-1,-
TGTGCCAGCAGCTTAATGTCTGGGCAGGGGGGCGCTTTCTTT,CASSLMSGQGGAFF,TRBD1,TRBV7-6,TRBJ1-1,-
TGTGCCAGCAGCTTAATGCGCGGGGGCGCGGCTAATGAAAAACTGTTTTTT,CASSLMRGGAANEKLFF,-,TRBV7-6,TRBJ1-4,-
TGTGCCACCAGTGATTCATTAGGGAGCTCTGGAAACACCATATATTTT,CATSDSLGSSGNTIYF,-,TRBV24-1,TRBJ1-3,-
TGCGCCAGCAGCTTATCCGGGACAGGAAATGAAAAACTGTTTTTT,CASSLSGTGNEKLFF,TRBD1,TRBV5-1,TRBJ1-4,-
TGCAGCGTAGAAGAGAGCGGCACTGAAGCTTTCTTT,CSVEESGTEAFF,-,TRBV29-1,TRBJ1-1,-
TGTGCCAGCTCACCGACAACAACCGGGACTTTCGAGACCCAGTACTTC,CASSPTTTGTFETQYF,-,TRBV18,TRBJ2-5,-
TGCGCCAGCGCCGGACAGTTCTACGAGCAGTACTTC,CASAGQFYEQYF,-,TRBV5-1,TRBJ2-7,-
TGTGCCTGGAGTGTAGCAGGGGCTCAAGAGACCCAGTACTTC,CAWSVAGAQETQYF,-,TRBV30,TRBJ2-5,-
TGCGCCAGCAGCTTGGCCAGCGGGGGGAGGACAGATACGCAGTATTTT,CASSLASGGRTDTQYF,TRBD2,TRBV5-1,TRBJ2-3,-